One and the same sample provided the 7 T cell receptor beta chains below, sequenced in a study of T cells in Graves' hyperthyroidism and ophthalmopathy. Researchers took RNA transcripts and amplified the TCR beta CDR3 regions from them. When the TCR CDR3 underwent first-round RT-PCR, the HTBI primer set was used. One entry per CDR3 protein results from TCRdb running MiXCR on the multiplex PCR reads. Here the sample spans approximately 600,000 distinct CDR3 sequences, around 15% being singletons. The sample consisted of blood. The receptors come from a middle-aged woman with Graves' ophthalmopathy.

This clonotype came up once. The CDR3 loop is CSVVSGDSSYEQYF. The DNA for the CDR3 is TGCAGCGTTGTGTCTGGGGACAGCTCCTACGAGCAGTACTTC. This chain links TRBV29-1 with TRBJ2-7; 7 bases are shared with TRBD1. CDR1 SQVTM and CDR2 ANQGSEA come from the germline V gene. This CDR3 contains 14 residues. J was trimmed by 0 bases and V by 4 bases; bases with no gene match: 6.

This clonotype has only a few counts. V usage is TRBV2 and J usage is TRBJ2-4; TRBD2 is a possible D gene (6 bases). With 3 bases removed from V and 8 bases from J, the gap between germline ends came to 11 bases. Germline-derived CDR1 and CDR2 are SNHLY and FYNNEI. The CDR3 has 13 residues. The CDR3 DNA reads TGTGCCAGCAGTGACGGGGGTGGTGACATTCAGTACTTC. It encodes CASSDGGGDIQYF. The whole variable domain, remainder taken from reference TRBV2 and TRBJ2-4, is EPEVTQTPSHQVTQMGQEVILRCVPISNHLYFYWYRQILGQKVEFLVSFYNNEISEKSEIFDDQFSVERPDGSNFTLKIRSTKLEDSAMYFCASSDGGGDIQYFGAGTRLSVL.

This clonotype has a count of ten or more. V is TRBV6-5 and J is TRBJ2-7, with 7 bases identical to TRBD1. The V segment lost 0 bases and the J segment 2 bases; nucleotides outside the gene matches: 10. The CDR3 spans 17 residues. The V gene's germline CDR1 is MNHEY and CDR2 SVGAGI. The CDR3, as DNA: TGTGCCAGCAGTTACTCGACGCCGGGACAGCCTACCTACGAGCAGTACTTC. This sequence encodes CASSYSTPGQPTYEQYF.

The CDR3 DNA reads as TGTGCCAGCAGTTCTCCGGTGGCAGGGAGCAACGAGCAGTACTTC. It is translated as CASSSPVAGSNEQYF. This sequence joins TRBV12-3 or TRBV12-4 and TRBJ2-7; either TRBD1 or TRBD2 may fit D (5 bases each). The CDR3 runs 15 residues. Deletions cut 4 bases from V and 5 bases from J, with 18 bases between.

This clonotype was recorded many times. J is TRBJ1-5 and V is TRBV6-1; 10 nucleotides line up with TRBD1. Germline CDR1 MNHNS, CDR2 SASEGT. V shed 8 bases and J 6 bases; nucleotides not matched to a gene: 1. The CDR3 length is 12 residues. CDR3 nucleotides: TGTGCCAGCGGGACAGGGGTTCAGCCCCAGCATTTT. The encoded protein is CASGTGVQPQHF.

The chain links TRBV12-3 or TRBV12-4 to TRBJ2-7; no reliable D call. The CDR3 consists of 12 residues. Trimming left V 6 bases short and J 7 bases short, with 13 bases between. CDR3 sequence (DNA): TGTGCCAGCAGCCTGGTCCAGAAAGAGCAGTACTTC. It encodes CASSLVQKEQYF.

This clonotype was counted at least ten times. V and J are TRBV6-5 and TRBJ2-6; 8 nucleotides line up with TRBD1. The V gene end was trimmed by 3 bases and the J gene end by 4 bases; junction bases not matched to a gene: 8. This CDR3 contains 17 residues. Germline V gene sequence: CDR1 MNHEY, CDR2 SVGAGI. CDR3 protein: CASSYIQGAGGANVLTF. In nucleotides, the CDR3 is TGTGCCAGCAGTTATATCCAGGGGGCTGGGGGGGCCAACGTCCTGACTTTC.